The source of this T cell receptor beta chain is a study of T-cell memory formation after mild COVID-19 (dated by TCRdb to 2020 to 2022). In the study overall: Most TCR sequence clusters were specific to one of the two donors. In two donors, T-cell clones that expanded and contracted after mild COVID-19 were followed by sequencing TCRalpha and TCRbeta repertoires longitudinally. Two young, previously healthy adult volunteers, one female and one male, were included in the cohort.

A word on this clonotype: Its antigen is still unknown. Per-nucleotide qualities are absent, and no much larger clonotype sits a single base away.

The CDR3, cysteine through valine, is 14 amino acids long. Only the CDR3 region is kept as DNA, spanning 42 bases read in frame from base 1. The V and J ends are trimmed by 1 base and 0 bases, leaving 10 bases between them. Per the germline V gene (reference sequence), DFQATT is the CDR1 and SNEGSKA is the CDR2. The run used an Illumina NovaSeq 6000. TCRalpha and TCRbeta cDNA libraries were constructed by 5'RACE with constant-segment primers, with sample barcodes and unique molecular identifiers being introduced. RNA was extracted from every sample with Trizol reagent. Library amplification was performed in two PCR steps, and a second sample barcode and Illumina TruSeq adapters were introduced in the second step. Sequencing of libraries was performed on an Illumina NovaSeq with 2 x 150 bp paired-end reads. The authors' analysis ran thus. Reads were demultiplexed and collapsed into UMI-guided consensus sequences with migec v1.2.7. With mixcr v2.1.11, UMI consensuses were aligned to TRA and TRB V and J templates and assembled into clonotypes. Expanded or contracted clonotypes were those called significant by both edgeR and NoisET, with noise models trained on biological replicates. edgeR calls used a false discovery rate-adjusted p below 0.01 and a log2 fold-change threshold of 1. As an exploratory analysis of dynamics, max-normalized trajectories of the 1000 most abundant clonotypes were examined by PCA with hierarchical clustering. Separately sequenced CD4+ and CD8+ repertoires were used to assign the CD4 or CD8 phenotype of responding clones. The raw public data were reprocessed by TCRdb itself: fastp quality trimming at Q25, MiXCR clonotype calling, in-frame beta chains only. Rows with a matching CDR3 protein are joined into one entry that keeps the most common DNA and genes. These V and J calls originate from TCRdb's pipeline instead of the authors' own analysis. The sample table lists 240,000 or so distinct CDR3 sequences, roughly 10% of them with a count of one. 20% to 25% of the sample is taken by the ten largest.

What the authors observed across the whole study: Some responding clones were detected in pre-infection memory, which suggested that pre-existing cross-reactive memory T cells had joined the SARS-CoV-2 response. From day 15 to 85, contracting clones showed balanced CD4/CD8 phenotypes, whereas a second wave of clones that expanded from day 15 to 37 leaned towards CD4+. Only two mild cases were covered by the study, and larger cohorts that include severe cases with pre-infection samples were considered necessary. Contracting CD4+ clones turned up mainly in the CM and EM memory subsets, whereas EMRA was where CD8+ clones were enriched. The second-wave clones that peaked on day 37 were not confirmed to be SARS-CoV-2 specific.

Ficoll-Paque density gradient centrifugation was the method used to isolate PBMCs. The receptor chain draws on TRBV20-1 and TRBJ2-7; the D gene assignment is ambiguous. Sequenced: PBMCs or a T cell subset sorted from them (not recorded which). The sequence came from a man aged 18 to 35 who had mild COVID-19 (a few samples of this study predate the infection). The sample titles of this study are shuffled in the database, so cell type and time point are left out; the donor was told from shared clones. CDR3 region: CSARGRISSYEQYV. The DNA reads TGCAGTGCTAGAGGGCGGATCAGCTCCTACGAGCAGTACGTC.